Listed below are T cell receptor beta chains from one sample, sequenced in a study of blood T cell repertoires in COVID-19. Repertoires were generated with immunoSEQ multiplex PCR, while TCRdb's copy carries only in-frame clones and drops some. The sample has 150,000 to 180,000 clones, roughly 80% seen once. Sequenced input: peripheral blood. The receptor set was obtained from a woman aged 55 to 70 with COVID-19, enrolled during active disease. The CDR3 runs from the conserved cysteine through the conserved F or W. The order of the fields is CDR3 DNA, CDR3 protein, D gene, clone size, J gene, V gene. A D gene is named only where the DNA matches it firmly. Not all rows give a size; the values are once, few, many and, for expanded clones, a class.

CDR3 DNA: TGCGCCAGCAGCTTGAGGGGTGATTGGGCTTTCTTT
CDR3 protein: CASSLRGDWAFF
D gene: -
clone size: once
J gene: TRBJ1-1
V gene: TRBV5-1

CDR3 DNA: TGTGCCAGCTCACCCCGAGGGGGTGAGGTGGTTTATGGCTACACCTTC
CDR3 protein: CASSPRGGEVVYGYTF
D gene: -
clone size: -
J gene: TRBJ1-2
V gene: TRBV18

CDR3 DNA: TGTGCCAGCAGTGCCTATGGCAATCAGCCCCAGCATTTT
CDR3 protein: CASSAYGNQPQHF
D gene: -
clone size: -
J gene: TRBJ1-5
V gene: TRBV12-3/TRBV12-4

CDR3 DNA: TGCGCCAGCAGCCCCGCAGCGGGGCCCCGCTATACGCAGTATTTT
CDR3 protein: CASSPAAGPRYTQYF
D gene: TRBD2
clone size: -
J gene: TRBJ2-3
V gene: TRBV5-1

CDR3 DNA: TGTGCCAGTAGTATAGGCCGTCAGGAAAAACTGTTTTTT
CDR3 protein: CASSIGRQEKLFF
D gene: -
clone size: -
J gene: TRBJ1-4
V gene: TRBV19

CDR3 DNA: TGTGCCAGCAGCTCCGGACAGGGGAATTCACCCCTCCACTTT
CDR3 protein: CASSSGQGNSPLHF
D gene: TRBD1
clone size: few
J gene: TRBJ1-6
V gene: TRBV5-6

CDR3 DNA: TGTGCCAGTAGCCTAACAACAGGGGGTGAAGCTTTCTTT
CDR3 protein: CASSLTTGGEAFF
D gene: TRBD1
clone size: -
J gene: TRBJ1-1
V gene: TRBV19

CDR3 DNA: TGTGCCAACAAACAGGGCCCCCCATATGAAAAACTGTTTTTT
CDR3 protein: CANKQGPPYEKLFF
D gene: -
clone size: few
J gene: TRBJ1-4
V gene: TRBV7-3

CDR3 DNA: TGTGCCAGCAGTCCCCGACAGGGTGGAAGGACTGGGGCCAACGTCCTGACTTTC
CDR3 protein: CASSPRQGGRTGANVLTF
D gene: TRBD1
clone size: -
J gene: TRBJ2-6
V gene: TRBV6-2/TRBV6-3

CDR3 DNA: TGTGCCAGCAGCTTAAGACTAGCGGGGGCCAATGAGCAGTTCTTC
CDR3 protein: CASSLRLAGANEQFF
D gene: TRBD2
clone size: -
J gene: TRBJ2-1
V gene: TRBV7-3

CDR3 DNA: TGTGCCAGCTCACGCATCGCGGGACAGACCTCTGGAAACACCATATATTTT
CDR3 protein: CASSRIAGQTSGNTIYF
D gene: TRBD1
clone size: -
J gene: TRBJ1-3
V gene: TRBV18

CDR3 DNA: TGTGCCAGTAGTATAGATCATGAAGCTTTCTTT
CDR3 protein: CASSIDHEAFF
D gene: -
clone size: -
J gene: TRBJ1-1
V gene: TRBV19

CDR3 DNA: TGTGCCAGTAGTGCCCGACTAGCGGGGACCTACGAGCAGTACTTC
CDR3 protein: CASSARLAGTYEQYF
D gene: TRBD2
clone size: -
J gene: TRBJ2-7
V gene: TRBV19

CDR3 DNA: TGTGCCTGGAGTGTAACAGGGGTCGGGAAACTGTTTTTT
CDR3 protein: CAWSVTGVGKLFF
D gene: TRBD1
clone size: once
J gene: TRBJ1-4
V gene: TRBV30

CDR3 DNA: TGTGCCAGCAGTCTAGCGGGAGCCTACAATGAGCAGTTCTTC
CDR3 protein: CASSLAGAYNEQFF
D gene: TRBD2
clone size: -
J gene: TRBJ2-1
V gene: TRBV6-5

CDR3 DNA: TGTGCCTGGAGTACCTGGACAGCGAATCAGCCCCAGCATTTT
CDR3 protein: CAWSTWTANQPQHF
D gene: -
clone size: -
J gene: TRBJ1-5
V gene: TRBV30

CDR3 DNA: TGTGCCAGCACCTCGGAGGGGAGAGGCAATCAGCCCCAGCATTTT
CDR3 protein: CASTSEGRGNQPQHF
D gene: -
clone size: -
J gene: TRBJ1-5
V gene: TRBV6-6

CDR3 DNA: TGTGCCAGCAGCCCGACAGGGATCAGGAACTATGGCTACACCTTC
CDR3 protein: CASSPTGIRNYGYTF
D gene: TRBD1
clone size: once
J gene: TRBJ1-2
V gene: TRBV2

CDR3 DNA: TGTGCCAGCAGTTCCCGAGGGTGGGAAGGAATAGATACGCAGTATTTT
CDR3 protein: CASSSRGWEGIDTQYF
D gene: -
clone size: -
J gene: TRBJ2-3
V gene: TRBV27

CDR3 DNA: TGTGCCACTCTGGGAGGGCGGTGGAATCAGCCCCAGCATTTT
CDR3 protein: CATLGGRWNQPQHF
D gene: -
clone size: -
J gene: TRBJ1-5
V gene: TRBV19

CDR3 DNA: TGTGCCAGCAGCTTAGGGGGCAGCCTGGGCTACTATGGCTACACCTTC
CDR3 protein: CASSLGGSLGYYGYTF
D gene: -
clone size: -
J gene: TRBJ1-2
V gene: TRBV11-2

CDR3 DNA: TGTGCCTCCGGGGCAGGGGTTCAAGAGACCCAGTACTTC
CDR3 protein: CASGAGVQETQYF
D gene: -
clone size: -
J gene: TRBJ2-5
V gene: TRBV13

CDR3 DNA: TGTGCCAGTACCCGGACAGGAGAGGCCACTGAAGCTTTCTTT
CDR3 protein: CASTRTGEATEAFF
D gene: TRBD1
clone size: -
J gene: TRBJ1-1
V gene: TRBV19

CDR3 DNA: TGTGCCAGCAGCTTAGCGCGACAGGGTTTTGATGGCTACACCTTC
CDR3 protein: CASSLARQGFDGYTF
D gene: TRBD1
clone size: -
J gene: TRBJ1-2
V gene: TRBV7-6

CDR3 DNA: TGTGCCAGCAGCCAAGAAAAGTTTCTAGCGGGCGCATTGGGGAAGGGGCACGGGGAGCTGTTTTTT
CDR3 protein: CASSQEKFLAGALGKGHGELFF
D gene: TRBD2
clone size: -
J gene: TRBJ2-2
V gene: TRBV14

CDR3 DNA: TGTGCCAGCGCTCGGGACAGCCAGAATTCACCCCTCCACTTT
CDR3 protein: CASARDSQNSPLHF
D gene: TRBD1
clone size: -
J gene: TRBJ1-6
V gene: TRBV7-3

CDR3 DNA: TGTGCCAGCTCACCAGGGGTGGCGGGGGGGTCGTCCTACAATGAGCAGTTCTTC
CDR3 protein: CASSPGVAGGSSYNEQFF
D gene: TRBD2
clone size: -
J gene: TRBJ2-1
V gene: TRBV18

CDR3 DNA: TGTGCCAGCAGTTCGAATGCGCGAAATCAGCCCCAGCATTTT
CDR3 protein: CASSSNARNQPQHF
D gene: -
clone size: once
J gene: TRBJ1-5
V gene: TRBV6-2/TRBV6-3

CDR3 DNA: TGTGCCAGCAGCCGTGGACAGGGCATAGATACGCAGTATTTT
CDR3 protein: CASSRGQGIDTQYF
D gene: TRBD1
clone size: -
J gene: TRBJ2-3
V gene: TRBV7-9

CDR3 DNA: TGTGCCTGGAGTGTACGGCCAGGTTCGAATTCACCCCTCCACTTT
CDR3 protein: CAWSVRPGSNSPLHF
D gene: -
clone size: -
J gene: TRBJ1-6
V gene: TRBV30

CDR3 DNA: TGTGCCAGCTCACCCAACAGAGTTATGAACACTGAAGCTTTCTTT
CDR3 protein: CASSPNRVMNTEAFF
D gene: -
clone size: -
J gene: TRBJ1-1
V gene: TRBV18

CDR3 DNA: TGTGCCAGCAGCGTCACCCTCCAGGGTGAAAAACTGTTTTTT
CDR3 protein: CASSVTLQGEKLFF
D gene: -
clone size: -
J gene: TRBJ1-4
V gene: TRBV9

CDR3 DNA: TGTGCCAGCAGTGAATTCTCTCCAGCCAAAAACATTCAGTACTTC
CDR3 protein: CASSEFSPAKNIQYF
D gene: -
clone size: -
J gene: TRBJ2-4
V gene: TRBV2

CDR3 DNA: TGTGCCACCAGTGACCCCGGGACAGGACATGGCTACACCTTC
CDR3 protein: CATSDPGTGHGYTF
D gene: TRBD1
clone size: -
J gene: TRBJ1-2
V gene: TRBV24-1

CDR3 DNA: TGTGCCAGCAGCGAGGGACTAGCGAGAGAGACCCAGTACTTC
CDR3 protein: CASSEGLARETQYF
D gene: TRBD2
clone size: -
J gene: TRBJ2-5
V gene: TRBV9

CDR3 DNA: TGTGCCAGCAGCAGTTGGACAGTAACGACTGAAGCTTTCTTT
CDR3 protein: CASSSWTVTTEAFF
D gene: -
clone size: -
J gene: TRBJ1-1
V gene: TRBV7-9

CDR3 DNA: TGTGCTAGTGGGTCGGGGGTTTCTAGCTCCTACAATGAGCAGTTCTTC
CDR3 protein: CASGSGVSSSYNEQFF
D gene: -
clone size: -
J gene: TRBJ2-1
V gene: TRBV12-5

CDR3 DNA: TGTGCCAGCAGCTCCCCCCGGAGGTTATCCATTAACAATGAGCAGTTCTTC
CDR3 protein: CASSSPRRLSINNEQFF
D gene: -
clone size: -
J gene: TRBJ2-1
V gene: TRBV7-9

CDR3 DNA: TGTGCCAGCAGTTCCCTAGGGGGGGGAGGAGATACGCAGTATTTT
CDR3 protein: CASSSLGGGGDTQYF
D gene: -
clone size: -
J gene: TRBJ2-3
V gene: TRBV28

CDR3 DNA: TGTGCCAGCAGCCATACGTCCGGGACTAGTCTCCAAGAGACCCAGTACTTC
CDR3 protein: CASSHTSGTSLQETQYF
D gene: TRBD2
clone size: once
J gene: TRBJ2-5
V gene: TRBV3-1/TRBV3-2

CDR3 DNA: TGCAGCGCAGGGGGGGGAGGGAGCTCACCCCTCCACTTT
CDR3 protein: CSAGGGGSSPLHF
D gene: TRBD1
clone size: -
J gene: TRBJ1-6
V gene: TRBV29-1

CDR3 DNA: TGTGCCAGCAGCCCGGGACTAGCGGCCAACAATGAGCAGTTCTTC
CDR3 protein: CASSPGLAANNEQFF
D gene: TRBD2
clone size: many
J gene: TRBJ2-1
V gene: TRBV9

CDR3 DNA: TGTGCCAGCAGCGTCACAAGAAATGGCTACACCTTC
CDR3 protein: CASSVTRNGYTF
D gene: -
clone size: -
J gene: TRBJ1-2
V gene: TRBV12-3/TRBV12-4

CDR3 DNA: TGCGCCAGCAGCCCAGACAGGGGAGCATTTGATTCACCCCTCCACTTT
CDR3 protein: CASSPDRGAFDSPLHF
D gene: TRBD1
clone size: -
J gene: TRBJ1-6
V gene: TRBV5-1

CDR3 DNA: TGCGCCAGCAGTGAGGACAGGGGGAATTCACCCCTCCACTTT
CDR3 protein: CASSEDRGNSPLHF
D gene: TRBD1
clone size: -
J gene: TRBJ1-6
V gene: TRBV10-1

CDR3 DNA: TGTGCCAGCAGCTTATCGGACAGGGAGGTAACAGATACGCAGTATTTT
CDR3 protein: CASSLSDREVTDTQYF
D gene: TRBD1
clone size: once
J gene: TRBJ2-3
V gene: TRBV7-9

CDR3 DNA: TGTGCCAGCTCACCAGGACTAGCGGGAGGCCTGGGTGAGACCCAGTACTTC
CDR3 protein: CASSPGLAGGLGETQYF
D gene: TRBD2
clone size: few
J gene: TRBJ2-5
V gene: TRBV18

CDR3 DNA: TGTGCCAGCTCAAGACAGGGGGCGCGTAATGAGCAGTTCTTC
CDR3 protein: CASSRQGARNEQFF
D gene: TRBD1
clone size: -
J gene: TRBJ2-1
V gene: TRBV2